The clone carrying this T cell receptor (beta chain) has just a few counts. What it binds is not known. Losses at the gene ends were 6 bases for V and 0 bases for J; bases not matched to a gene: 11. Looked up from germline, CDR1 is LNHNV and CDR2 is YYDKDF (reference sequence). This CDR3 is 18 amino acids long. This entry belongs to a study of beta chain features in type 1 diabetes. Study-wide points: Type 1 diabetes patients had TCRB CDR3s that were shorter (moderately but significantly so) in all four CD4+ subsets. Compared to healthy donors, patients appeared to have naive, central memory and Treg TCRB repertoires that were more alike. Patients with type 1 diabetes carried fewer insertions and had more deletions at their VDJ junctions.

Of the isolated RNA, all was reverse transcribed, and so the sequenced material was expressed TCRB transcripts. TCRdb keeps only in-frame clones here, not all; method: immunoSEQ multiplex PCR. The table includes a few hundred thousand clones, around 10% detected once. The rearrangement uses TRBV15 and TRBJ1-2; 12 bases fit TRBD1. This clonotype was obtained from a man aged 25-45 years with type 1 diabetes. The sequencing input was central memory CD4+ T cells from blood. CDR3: CATRGWGQGAEANYGYTF. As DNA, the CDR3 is TGTGCCACCAGGGGGTGGGGACAGGGGGCAGAGGCTAACTATGGCTACACCTTC.